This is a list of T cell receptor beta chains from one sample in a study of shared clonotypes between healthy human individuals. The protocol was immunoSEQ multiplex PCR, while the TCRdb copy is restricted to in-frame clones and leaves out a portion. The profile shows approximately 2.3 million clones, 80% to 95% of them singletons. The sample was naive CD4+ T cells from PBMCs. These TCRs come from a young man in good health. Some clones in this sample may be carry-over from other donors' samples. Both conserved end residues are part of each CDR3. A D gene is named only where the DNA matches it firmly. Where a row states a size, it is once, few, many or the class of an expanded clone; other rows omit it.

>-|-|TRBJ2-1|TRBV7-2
CASSLVLGVYNEQFF
TGTGCCAGCAGCTTAGTGTTGGGCGTCTACAATGAGCAGTTCTTC
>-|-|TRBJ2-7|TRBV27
CASSLKGLPSYEQYF
TGTGCCAGCAGTTTAAAAGGGCTCCCCTCCTACGAGCAGTACTTC
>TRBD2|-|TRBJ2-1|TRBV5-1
CASSLALAGVGNEQFF
TGCGCCAGCAGCTTGGCCCTAGCGGGAGTGGGTAATGAGCAGTTCTTC
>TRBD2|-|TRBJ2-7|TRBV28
CASSSLLSSGSFHEQYF
TGTGCCAGCAGTTCCCTCTTGAGTAGCGGGAGCTTCCACGAGCAGTACTTC
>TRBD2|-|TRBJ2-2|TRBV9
CASTLKGLAGGEDTGELFF
TGTGCCAGCACCCTAAAGGGACTAGCGGGAGGCGAAGACACCGGGGAGCTGTTTTTT
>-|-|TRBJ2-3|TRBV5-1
CASSLVRGAGTDTQYF
TGCGCCAGCAGCTTGGTCCGGGGAGCTGGCACAGATACGCAGTATTTT
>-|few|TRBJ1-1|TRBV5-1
CASSLSGAQAFF
TGCGCCAGCAGCTTGAGCGGGGCTCAAGCTTTCTTT
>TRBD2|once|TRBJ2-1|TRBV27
CASSLGLASYNEQFF
TGTGCCAGCAGTTTGGGACTAGCATCCTACAATGAGCAGTTCTTC
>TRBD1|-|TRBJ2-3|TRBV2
CASRLTTGSFTDTQYF
TGTGCCAGCAGGCTCACGACAGGGAGTTTCACAGATACGCAGTATTTT
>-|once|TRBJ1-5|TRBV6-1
CASSGRTGYNQPQHF
TGTGCCAGCAGTGGTAGGACGGGATACAATCAGCCCCAGCATTTT
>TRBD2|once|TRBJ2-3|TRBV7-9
CASSPAGTSGKGADTQYF
TGTGCCAGCAGCCCAGCCGGGACTAGCGGGAAGGGCGCAGATACGCAGTATTTT
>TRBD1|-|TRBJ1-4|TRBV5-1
CASSRTGLSTNEKLFF
TGCGCCAGCAGCAGGACAGGGCTGTCAACTAATGAAAAACTGTTTTTT
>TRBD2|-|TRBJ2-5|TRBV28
CASSPQSGRARETQYF
TGTGCCAGCAGTCCTCAAAGCGGGAGGGCCAGAGAGACCCAGTACTTC
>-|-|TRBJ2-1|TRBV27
CASSFEGGEQFF
TGTGCCAGCAGTTTCGAGGGGGGTGAGCAGTTCTTC
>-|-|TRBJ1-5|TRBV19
CASTQGNQPQHF
TGTGCCAGTACCCAAGGCAATCAGCCCCAGCATTTT
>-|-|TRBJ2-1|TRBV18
CASSPVLGGEQFF
TGTGCCAGCTCACCAGTACTCGGCGGGGAGCAGTTCTTC
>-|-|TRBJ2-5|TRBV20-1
CSAPRETQYF
TGCAGTGCCCCCCGGGAGACCCAGTACTTC
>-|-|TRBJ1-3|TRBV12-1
CASSMSRDRVPGNTIYF
TGTGCCAGCAGCATGTCCCGGGACAGGGTACCTGGAAACACCATATATTTT
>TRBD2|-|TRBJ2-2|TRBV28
CASSLWGLENYTGELFF
TGTGCCAGCAGTTTATGGGGACTAGAAAATTACACCGGGGAGCTGTTTTTT
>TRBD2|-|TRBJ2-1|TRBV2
CASSVELLAGGNEQFF
TGTGCCAGCAGTGTGGAATTGCTAGCGGGAGGTAATGAGCAGTTCTTC
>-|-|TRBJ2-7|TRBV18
CASSLGTPNTEQYF
TGTGCCAGCTCACTCGGGACGCCTAACACCGAGCAGTACTTC
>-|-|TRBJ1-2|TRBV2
CASSDRVRTGYTF
TGTGCCAGCAGTGACAGGGTGCGTACTGGCTACACCTTC
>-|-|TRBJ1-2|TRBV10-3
CAIRTTGSRNGYTF
TGTGCCATCAGGACCACAGGGTCCCGAAATGGCTACACCTTC
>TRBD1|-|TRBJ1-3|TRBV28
CASSSTGGSGNTIYF
TGTGCCAGCAGCTCCACAGGGGGCTCTGGAAACACCATATATTTT
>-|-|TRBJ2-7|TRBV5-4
CASSSLGVLYEQYF
TGTGCCAGCAGCTCCCTCGGGGTGCTCTACGAGCAGTACTTC
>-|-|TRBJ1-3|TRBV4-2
CASSQKTGRSNSGNTIYF
TGTGCCAGCAGCCAAAAAACGGGACGGTCAAACTCTGGAAACACCATATATTTT
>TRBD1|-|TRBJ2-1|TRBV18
CASSSFRSTGEANEQFF
TGTGCCAGCTCATCATTTCGTTCGACAGGGGAGGCCAATGAGCAGTTCTTC
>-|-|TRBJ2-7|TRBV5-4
CASRKDVGNAYEQYF
TGTGCCAGCAGGAAGGATGTAGGTAACGCCTACGAGCAGTACTTC
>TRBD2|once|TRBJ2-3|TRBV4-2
CASSRGLAGGTDTQYF
TGTGCCAGCAGCCGAGGACTAGCGGGAGGCACAGATACGCAGTATTTT
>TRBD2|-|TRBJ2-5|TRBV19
CASHPSGRGQETQYF
TGTGCCAGTCATCCTAGCGGGAGGGGCCAAGAGACCCAGTACTTC
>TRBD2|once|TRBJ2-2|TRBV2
CASSDSLAGVNTGELFF
TGTGCCAGCAGTGACAGTCTAGCGGGAGTGAACACCGGGGAGCTGTTTTTT
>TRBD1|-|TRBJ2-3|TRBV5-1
CASSGTASTDTQYF
TGCGCCAGCAGCGGGACAGCTAGCACAGATACGCAGTATTTT
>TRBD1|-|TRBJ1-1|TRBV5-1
CASGTGTGGMNTEAFF
TGCGCCAGCGGTACCGGGACAGGGGGCATGAACACTGAAGCTTTCTTT